The 26 T cell receptor beta chains given below trace back to one sample, sequenced in a study of blood T cell repertoires in COVID-19. The protocol was immunoSEQ multiplex PCR, while the TCRdb copy is restricted to in-frame clones and leaves out a portion. Found here are more than 65,000 clones, around 77% of them singletons; the top ten hold about 15%. Sequences were obtained from peripheral blood. The receptors were gathered from a man aged 55 to 70 with acute or convalescent COVID-19.

The rearrangement links TRBV20-1 to TRBJ1-5; TRBD1 might be the D (5 bases). There are 11 residues in the CDR3. With 8 bases removed from V and 4 bases from J, the gap between germline ends came to 9 bases. Germline values: CDR1 DFQATT, CDR2 SNEGSKA (reference sequence). CDR3 coding DNA: TGCAGTCTGGGGGGAAATCAGCCCCAGCATTTT. The encoded protein is CSLGGNQPQHF.

The V and J genes are TRBV7-9 and TRBJ1-5, with D maybe TRBD1 (6 bases). CDR3 length: 13 residues. The V end lost 5 bases, the J end lost 4 bases, and 9 bases lay between the germline ends. Germline V lookup: CDR1 SEHNR, CDR2 FQNEAQ (reference sequence). In DNA, the CDR3 is TGTGCCAGCAGCATTCAGGGGAATCAGCCCCAGCATTTT. Translating it yields CASSIQGNQPQHF.

V and J are TRBV7-2 and TRBJ1-1; D is possibly TRBD1 (6 bases). Germline loops: CDR1 SGHTA, CDR2 FQGNSA. V lost 4 bases and J lost 3, with 9 bases in between. The CDR3 has 13 amino acids. CDR3 sequence (DNA): TGTGCCAGCAGCTGGGAGGGGGACACTGAAGCTTTCTTT. Its protein is CASSWEGDTEAFF.

The chain couples TRBV4-1 to TRBJ1-1, with D possibly TRBD1 on 6 matching bases. The CDR3 totals 14 residues. V shed 0 bases and J shed 10 bases, with 15 bases lying between them. The germline gives CDR1 MGHRA, CDR2 YSYEKL. CDR3 DNA: TGCGCCAGCAGCCAAGAGTCGGCAGGGGTCGTAGCTTTCTTT. This gives the protein CASSQESAGVVAFF.

The chain is built from TRBV20-1 and TRBJ2-2; TRBD2 aligns across 9 bases. Germline V gene lookup returns CDR1 DFQATT and CDR2 SNEGSKA (reference sequence). CDR3 size: 14 residues. V lost 3 bases to trimming and J lost 4 bases; unmatched junction nucleotides: 3. CDR3 loop: CSASPSGATGELFF. CDR3 DNA sequence: TGCAGTGCTAGTCCTAGCGGGGCCACCGGGGAGCTGTTTTTT.

The rearrangement links TRBV19 to TRBJ2-7; D remains ambiguous. The CDR3 totals 13 residues. CDR1 is LNHDA, CDR2 SQIVND, per germline (reference sequence). V was pared by 0 bases and J by 7 bases, with 10 bases between. CDR3 residues: CASSIDLSYEQYF. CDR3 nucleotides: TGTGCCAGTAGTATAGATCTAAGCTATGAGCAGTACTTC.

V usage is TRBV29-1 and J usage is TRBJ2-4, with TRBD1 matching 9 bases. Germline CDR1 is SQVTM and CDR2 is ANQGSEA. V was pared by 7 bases and J by 0 bases, with 4 bases of the junction left unmatched. The CDR3 extends over 14 amino acids. CDR3 nucleotides: TGCAGCGCAACAGGGGGCCTAGCCAAAAACATTCAGTACTTC. It yields the protein CSATGGLAKNIQYF.

This clone is classed as medium-sized. The chain is built from TRBV30 and TRBJ1-1, with D unclear. V was shortened by 2 bases and J by 3 bases, with 16 bases between the two germline ends. The length of the CDR3 is 15 residues. In germline, CDR1 is GTSNPN, CDR2 SVGIG (reference sequence). The CDR3 DNA sequence: TGTGCCTGGAGTCGGGCAGGCCGAGGGTACACTGAAGCTTTCTTT. Its translation is CAWSRAGRGYTEAFF.

CDR3 loop: CASSLGLTSGGLGDTQYF. CDR3 sequence (DNA): TGTGCCAGCAGCCTAGGCCTTACTAGCGGGGGCCTTGGGGATACGCAGTATTTT. The chain has TRBV7-2 and TRBJ2-3; 11 bases are shared with TRBD2. The germline V gene has CDR1 SGHTA and CDR2 FQGNSA. Losses at the gene ends were 5 bases for V and 6 bases for J; bases not matched to a gene: 16. This CDR3 has 18 residues.

The chain employs TRBV6-5 and TRBJ1-5, with D unclear. The CDR3 is made up of 13 amino acids. The germline CDR1 and CDR2 sequences are MNHEY and SVGAGI. Trimming cost V 0 bases and J 6 bases, with 6 bases left between them. The CDR3 protein is CASSYSMAQPQHF. In DNA, the CDR3 is TGTGCCAGCAGTTACTCGATGGCTCAGCCCCAGCATTTT.

This chain links TRBV28 with TRBJ1-2; 10 bases line up with TRBD1. CDR1 is MDHEN, CDR2 SYDVKM, per germline. The CDR3 covers 15 residues. J was trimmed by 5 bases and V by 4 bases; bases with no gene match: 7. As DNA, the CDR3 is TGTGCCAGCAGTTGGGCAGGGACAGGGGCTTATGGCTACACCTTC. Encoded protein: CASSWAGTGAYGYTF.

The genes are TRBV6-4 and TRBJ2-7; 12 nucleotides line up with TRBD1. Trimming removed 5 bases from V and 9 bases from J; junction bases left unmatched: 8. Germline V CDR1 and CDR2: MRHNA, SNTAGT. The CDR3 spans 14 residues. The CDR3 DNA reads TGTGCCAGCAGTCCCTCGGGGACAGGGGGCGGGCAGTACTTC. Its translation is CASSPSGTGGGQYF.

The chain combines TRBV7-2 with TRBJ2-3, with TRBD2 matching over 7 bases. J lost 4 bases, V lost 1 base, and 11 bases had no gene match. CDR3 length: 17 amino acids. Germline CDR1 SGHTA, CDR2 FQGNSA. As DNA, the CDR3 is TGTGCCAGCAGCTTAGAGTCAATGTTGGCGGGGGCAGATACGCAGTATTTT. The encoded protein is CASSLESMLAGADTQYF.

This clone appeared a few times. The V call is TRBV11-2, the J call TRBJ1-2; the match to TRBD1 covers 11 bases. This CDR3 region has 14 residues. Germline CDR1 is SGHAT and CDR2 is FQNNGV. Trimming took 7 bases from V and 4 from J; bases not matched to a gene: 5. CDR3: CASMDRGLGYGYTF. The CDR3 DNA sequence: TGTGCCAGCATGGACAGGGGGCTAGGCTATGGCTACACCTTC.

V usage is TRBV6-6 and J usage is TRBJ2-3; D gene ambiguous. V lost 4 bases to trimming and J lost 0 bases, with 2 bases between them. The CDR3 runs to 12 residues. Germline V CDR1 and CDR2: MNHNY, SVGAGI (reference sequence). The CDR3 reads CASSLSTDTQYF. CDR3 nucleotides: TGTGCCAGCAGTTTAAGCACAGATACGCAGTATTTT.

V and J are TRBV24-1 and TRBJ1-5; possibly TRBD1 for D (5 bases). Germline assignment: CDR1 KGHDR and CDR2 SFDVKD. The V end was cut by 6 bases, the J end by 7 bases, with 15 bases between. The CDR3 is 14 residues long. The CDR3 region has the DNA TGTGCCACCAGTTCTACAGGAATTCGCCAGCCCCAGCATTTT. Translation gives CATSSTGIRQPQHF.

The gene calls are TRBV6-6 and TRBJ2-2, with 8 bases matching TRBD2. The V gene end was trimmed by 6 bases and the J gene end by 1 base; junction bases not matched to a gene: 4. The CDR3 has 15 amino acids. Germline CDR1 and CDR2: MNHNY and SVGAGI (reference sequence). The CDR3 DNA reads TGTGCCAGCAGGGGTAGCGGGAAGAACACCGGGGAGCTGTTTTTT. As protein: CASRGSGKNTGELFF.

The CDR3, as DNA: TGTGCCAGCAGCCTTAGCGGGGCCCAAGAGACCCAGTACTTC. Amino acids: CASSLSGAQETQYF. V gene TRBV7-2 combines with J gene TRBJ2-5, with 8 bases identical to TRBD2. Germline CDR1 and CDR2: SGHTA and FQGNSA. CDR3 length: 14 residues. V shed 5 bases, J shed 1 base, and the junction held 3 bases outside the gene matches. The full variable domain, its missing parts supplied by reference TRBV7-2 and TRBJ2-5, is GAGVSQSPSNKVTEKGKDVELRCDPISGHTALYWYRQSLGQGLEFLIYFQGNSAPDKSGLPSDRFSAERTGGSVSTLTIQRTQQEDSAVYLCASSLSGAQETQYFGPGTRLLVL.

V and J are TRBV11-2 and TRBJ1-1; no clear D gene. The CDR3 has 14 amino acids. The germline V gene encodes CDR1 SGHAT and CDR2 FQNNGV. V lost 5 bases to trimming and J lost 1 base, with 11 bases between them. CDR3 nucleotide sequence: TGTGCCAGCAGCCGCAGCGTTTGGAACACTGAAGCTTTCTTT. This gives the protein CASSRSVWNTEAFF.

The chain carries TRBV10-2 and TRBJ1-2, with 9 bases matching TRBD1. Germline V lookup: CDR1 WSHSY, CDR2 SAAADI. J lost 7 bases, V lost 3 bases, and 9 bases had no gene match. The CDR3 runs 15 residues. The CDR3 loop reads CASSDATGGVGGYTF. Here the CDR3 DNA reads TGCGCCAGCAGTGACGCAACAGGGGGCGTCGGTGGCTACACCTTC.

This chain links TRBV5-1 with TRBJ2-2; 7 bases align to TRBD1. V was pared by 4 bases and J by 0 bases, with 9 bases of the junction left unmatched. Germline lookup yields CDR1 SGHRS and CDR2 YFSETQ. The CDR3 runs to 17 residues. In DNA, the CDR3 is TGCGCCAGCAGCATACCAGGGGGATCGACGAACACCGGGGAGCTGTTTTTT. It translates to CASSIPGGSTNTGELFF.

The chain links TRBV7-6 to TRBJ2-1; D is perhaps TRBD1 (6 bases). The CDR3 totals 14 residues. Trimming left V 5 bases short and J 8 bases short, with 16 bases between. Germline loops: CDR1 SGHVS, CDR2 FNYEAQ. The chain's CDR3 is CASSTGSGFDEQFF. CDR3 DNA sequence: TGTGCCAGCAGCACAGGGTCAGGTTTCGATGAGCAGTTCTTC.

This sequence joins TRBV9 and TRBJ1-4; the D is unclear. The length of the CDR3 is 14 residues. V lost 2 bases and J 3 bases, leaving 8 bases between the germline ends. CDR1 and CDR2 from the germline V gene are SGDLS and YYNGEE. As DNA, the CDR3 is TGTGCCAGCAGCGTCTCCGGGGCTAATGAAAAACTGTTTTTT. It specifies CASSVSGANEKLFF.

This clone turned up a few times. The rearrangement joins TRBV2 to TRBJ2-7; TRBD1 matches at 7 bases. V shed 5 bases and J 0 bases; nucleotides not matched to a gene: 1. CDR3 size: 13 residues. From germline, CDR1 is SNHLY and CDR2 FYNNEI. CDR3: CASSRDSSYEQYF. The CDR3 DNA sequence: TGTGCCAGCAGTCGGGACAGCTCCTACGAGCAGTACTTC.

The chain combines TRBV6-2 or TRBV6-3 with TRBJ1-5; D remains unclear. The germline V gene has CDR1 MNHEY and CDR2 SVGEGT. The CDR3 loop spans 14 amino acids. V lost 3 bases to trimming and J lost 1 base, with 7 bases between them. CDR3 bases: TGTGCCAGCAGTTATAGCTTCAGCAATCAGCCCCAGCATTTT. Protein product: CASSYSFSNQPQHF.

V and J are TRBV5-8 and TRBJ2-7; D call uncertain. Trimming removed 1 base at V and 1 base at J, with 9 bases between. This CDR3 comprises 14 residues. Germline lookup yields CDR1 SGHTS and CDR2 YDEGEE. CDR3 sequence: CASSLLGSSYEQYF. The CDR3 DNA follows: TGTGCCAGCAGCTTGCTTGGCAGTTCCTACGAGCAGTACTTC.